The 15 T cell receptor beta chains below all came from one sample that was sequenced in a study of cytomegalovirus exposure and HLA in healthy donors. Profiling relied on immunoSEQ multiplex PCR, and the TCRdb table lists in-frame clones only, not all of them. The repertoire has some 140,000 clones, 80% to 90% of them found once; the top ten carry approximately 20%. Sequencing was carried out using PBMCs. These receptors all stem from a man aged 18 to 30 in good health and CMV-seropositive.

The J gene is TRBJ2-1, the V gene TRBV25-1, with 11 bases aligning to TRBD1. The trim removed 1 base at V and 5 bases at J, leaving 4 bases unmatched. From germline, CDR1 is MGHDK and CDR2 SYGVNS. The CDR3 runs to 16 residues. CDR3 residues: CASSEWDRGADNEQFF. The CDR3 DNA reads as TGTGCCAGCAGTGAATGGGACAGGGGGGCGGACAATGAGCAGTTCTTC.

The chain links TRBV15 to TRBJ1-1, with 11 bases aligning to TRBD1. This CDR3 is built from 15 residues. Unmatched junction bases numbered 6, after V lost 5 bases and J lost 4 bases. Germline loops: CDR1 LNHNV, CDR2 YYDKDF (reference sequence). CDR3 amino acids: CATSPDRGRSTEAFF. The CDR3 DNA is TGTGCCACCAGCCCGGACAGGGGGCGTAGCACTGAAGCTTTCTTT.

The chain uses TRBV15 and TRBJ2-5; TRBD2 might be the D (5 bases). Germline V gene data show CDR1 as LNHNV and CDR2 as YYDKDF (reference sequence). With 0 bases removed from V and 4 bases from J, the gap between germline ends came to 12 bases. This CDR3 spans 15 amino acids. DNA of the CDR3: TGTGCCACCAGCAGAGATGATACCGGGGTAGAGACCCAGTACTTC. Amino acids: CATSRDDTGVETQYF.

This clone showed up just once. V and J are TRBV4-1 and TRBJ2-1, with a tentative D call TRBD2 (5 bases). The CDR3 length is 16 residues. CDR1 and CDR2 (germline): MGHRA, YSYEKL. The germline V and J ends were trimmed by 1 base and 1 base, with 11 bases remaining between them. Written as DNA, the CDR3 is TGCGCCAGCAGCCAAGGACTACTGGGTTCCTACAATGAGCAGTTCTTC. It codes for CASSQGLLGSYNEQFF.

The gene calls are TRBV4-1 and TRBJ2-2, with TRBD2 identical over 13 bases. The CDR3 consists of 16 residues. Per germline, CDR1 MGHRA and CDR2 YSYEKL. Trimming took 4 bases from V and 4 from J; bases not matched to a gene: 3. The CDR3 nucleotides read TGCGCCAGCAGCCGCGGGACTAGCGGGGTCACCGGGGAGCTGTTTTTT. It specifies CASSRGTSGVTGELFF.

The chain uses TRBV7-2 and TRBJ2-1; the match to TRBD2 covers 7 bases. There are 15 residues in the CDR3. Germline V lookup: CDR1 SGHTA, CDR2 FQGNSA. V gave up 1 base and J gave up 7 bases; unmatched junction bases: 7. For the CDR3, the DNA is TGTGCCAGCAGCTTAGACGGACTAGTGGGTAATGAGCAGTTCTTC. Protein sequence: CASSLDGLVGNEQFF.

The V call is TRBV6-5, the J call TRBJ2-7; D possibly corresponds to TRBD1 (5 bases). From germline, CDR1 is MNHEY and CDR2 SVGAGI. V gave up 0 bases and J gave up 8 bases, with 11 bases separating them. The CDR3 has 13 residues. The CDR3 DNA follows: TGTGCCAGCAGTTACTCGGGGCAGCCCCAGCAGTACTTC. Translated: CASSYSGQPQQYF.

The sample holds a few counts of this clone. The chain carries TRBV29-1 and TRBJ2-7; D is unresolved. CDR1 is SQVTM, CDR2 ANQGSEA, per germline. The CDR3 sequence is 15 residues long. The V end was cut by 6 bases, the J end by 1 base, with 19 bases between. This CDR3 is CSVLGPWSGSYEQYF. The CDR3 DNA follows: TGCAGCGTGTTAGGTCCGTGGTCCGGGTCCTACGAGCAGTACTTC.

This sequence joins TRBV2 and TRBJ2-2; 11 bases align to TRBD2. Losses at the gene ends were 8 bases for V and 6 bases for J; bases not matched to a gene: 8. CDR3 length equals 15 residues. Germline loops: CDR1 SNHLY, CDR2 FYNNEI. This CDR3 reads CASFLRLAGSGELFF. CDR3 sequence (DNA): TGTGCCAGCTTCTTGCGACTAGCGGGGTCCGGGGAGCTGTTTTTT.

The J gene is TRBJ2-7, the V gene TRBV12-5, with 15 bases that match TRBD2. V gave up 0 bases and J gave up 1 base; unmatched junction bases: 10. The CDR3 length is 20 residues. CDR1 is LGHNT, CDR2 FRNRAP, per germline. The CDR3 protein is CASGLVRGTSGRNQSYEQYF. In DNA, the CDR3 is TGTGCTAGTGGTTTGGTACGAGGGACTAGCGGGAGGAACCAGTCCTACGAGCAGTACTTC.

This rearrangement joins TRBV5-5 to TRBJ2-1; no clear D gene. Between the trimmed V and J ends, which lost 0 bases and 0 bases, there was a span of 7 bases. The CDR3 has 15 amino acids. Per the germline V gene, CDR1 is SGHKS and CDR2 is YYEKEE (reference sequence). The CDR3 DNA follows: TGTGCCAGCAGCTTGGTCTTGAGCTCCTACAATGAGCAGTTCTTC. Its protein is CASSLVLSSYNEQFF.

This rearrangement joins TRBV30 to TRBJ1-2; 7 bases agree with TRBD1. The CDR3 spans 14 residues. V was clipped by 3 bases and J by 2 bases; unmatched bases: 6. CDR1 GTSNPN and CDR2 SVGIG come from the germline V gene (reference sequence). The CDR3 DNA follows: TGTGCCTGGAGCCCCGGGACAGCAAACTATGGCTACACCTTC. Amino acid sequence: CAWSPGTANYGYTF.

The CDR3 DNA is TGTGCCAGCAGACCACTAGCGGGAGGAGGGGAGCAGTACTTC. Its translation: CASRPLAGGGEQYF. The genes are TRBV6-5 and TRBJ2-7, with TRBD2 matching over 12 bases. The CDR3 runs 14 residues. V was pared by 6 bases and J by 7 bases, with 7 bases of the junction left unmatched. Germline lookup yields CDR1 MNHEY and CDR2 SVGAGI.

CDR3 in DNA: TGCAGCGTTACCCCTAGCGGGGATGGTGAGCAGTTCTTC. Translation gives CSVTPSGDGEQFF. The rearrangement links TRBV29-1 to TRBJ2-1; 9 nucleotides align to TRBD2. CDR1 is SQVTM, CDR2 ANQGSEA, per germline. Trimming at V came to 5 bases and at J to 9 bases, leaving 8 bases not matched to a gene. The CDR3 consists of 13 residues.

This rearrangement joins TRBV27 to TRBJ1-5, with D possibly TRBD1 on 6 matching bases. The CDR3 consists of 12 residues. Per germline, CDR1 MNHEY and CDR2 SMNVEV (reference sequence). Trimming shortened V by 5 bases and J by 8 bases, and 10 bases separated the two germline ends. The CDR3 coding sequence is TGTGCCAGCAGTAGAGGGGGAGAGCCCCAGCATTTT. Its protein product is CASSRGGEPQHF.